This entry concerns a single T cell receptor (beta chain). What it binds is not known. This entry belongs to a study of T cells and Merkel cell carcinoma outcomes. Findings and limits, study-wide: Merkel cell carcinoma outcomes were reportedly predicted by repertoire and T-cell density.

CDR3 size: 14 residues. Germline V gene data show CDR1 as SGHNT and CDR2 as YYREEE (reference sequence). V trimming: 3 bases; J trimming: 5 bases; junction bases outside the gene matches: 5. Sequencing used immunoSEQ multiplex PCR; TCRdb keeps in-frame clones, though not all of them. This table holds 5,000 to 6,500 clones, around three quarters found once. Sequenced: tumor tissue from Merkel cell carcinoma. This TCR was recovered from a human donor with Merkel cell carcinoma. V usage is TRBV5-4 and J usage is TRBJ2-5; 9 bases fit TRBD1. CDR3 sequence reads: CASSSGTGRETQYF. Written as DNA, the CDR3 is TGTGCCAGCAGCTCCGGGACAGGGAGGGAGACCCAGTACTTC.